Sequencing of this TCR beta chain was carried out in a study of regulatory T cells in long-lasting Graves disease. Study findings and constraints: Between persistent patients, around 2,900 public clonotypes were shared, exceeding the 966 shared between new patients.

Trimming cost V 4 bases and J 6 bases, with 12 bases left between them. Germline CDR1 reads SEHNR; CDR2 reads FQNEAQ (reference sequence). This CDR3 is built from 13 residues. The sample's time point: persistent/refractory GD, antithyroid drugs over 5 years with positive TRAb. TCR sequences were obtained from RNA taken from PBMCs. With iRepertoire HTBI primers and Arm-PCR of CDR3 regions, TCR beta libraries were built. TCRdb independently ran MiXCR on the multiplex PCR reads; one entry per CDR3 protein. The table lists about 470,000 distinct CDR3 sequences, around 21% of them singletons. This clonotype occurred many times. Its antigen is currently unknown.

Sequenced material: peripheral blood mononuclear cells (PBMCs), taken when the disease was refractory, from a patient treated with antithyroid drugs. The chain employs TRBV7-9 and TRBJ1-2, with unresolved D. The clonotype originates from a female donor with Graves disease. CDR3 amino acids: CASSSLTGNGYTF. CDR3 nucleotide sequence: TGTGCCAGCAGCTCCCTGACGGGAAATGGCTACACCTTC.